One T cell receptor (beta chain) is described in this entry. Its antigen is not known. One end of the junction is discordant with germline, which a read error may explain. The sample belongs to a study of tumor and adjacent non-tumor tissue in lung cancer. About the research overall: The cohort had about twelve adenocarcinoma, a couple of squamous cell and 1 small cell patients. Each sample yielded a few million productive TCRbeta reads on average.

A modified ARM-PCR protocol with three rounds of nested PCR amplified TCRbeta. One entry per CDR3 protein results from TCRdb running MiXCR on the multiplex PCR reads. The table has approximately 120,000 distinct CDR3 sequences, roughly 75% seen once. No cell sorting was done before RNA was extracted from the tissue. Overall study findings and caveats: Tumor TCR diversity, when higher, was linked to shorter survival. Top 100 clones took a larger repertoire share in normal lung.

The specimen was lung tumor tissue. This TCR came from an older woman with non-small cell lung cancer.

The CDR3 bases are TGTACCAACAGTCTATCCGGGACAGGGGGCGCGGATACGCAATATTTT. This gives the protein CTNSLSGTGGADTQYF. The chain couples TRBV11-3 to TRBJ2-3, with 12 bases lining up with TRBD1. The CDR3 runs 16 residues. In germline, CDR1 is SGHNT, CDR2 YENEEA.